This T cell receptor beta chain was found in a study of radiation and T cells in renal cell carcinoma. This table comes from immunoSEQ multiplex PCR, and its TCRdb copy is limited to in-frame clones, with some not included. The data contain just over 150,000 clones, roughly 90% of them singletons. Indicated time point: blood 2 weeks post-SBRT. The treatment denotes: 15 Gy SBRT to primary tumor, nephrectomy 4 weeks later. CDR1 is MNHNS and CDR2 is SASEGT in the germline V gene. The CDR3 extends over 13 amino acids. Trimming took 7 bases from V and 3 from J, leaving 13 bases between them. Sequencing used blood, obtained from a patient whose treatment included radiotherapy and nephrectomy. The V and J genes are TRBV6-1 and TRBJ2-7; D perhaps matches TRBD2 (6 bases). The receptor was derived from a woman aged 50 to 65 with renal cell carcinoma. This CDR3 reads CASNRDLNYEQYF. CDR3 nucleotide sequence: TGTGCCAGCAACCGGGACTTAAACTACGAGCAGTACTTC.